This is a list of T cell receptor beta chains from one sample in a study of cytotoxic CD8 clonotypes in ibrutinib-treated CLL. The repertoire was sequenced with immunoSEQ multiplex PCR; TCRdb's copy has only in-frame clones and lacks some. The repertoire holds 58,000 or so clones, less than 75% seen once, with roughly 14% in the top ten. The source material was PBMCs, sampled after 12 months of ibrutinib treatment. The receptors shown here come from a human donor with chronic lymphocytic leukemia. The CDR3 runs from the conserved cysteine through the conserved F or W. A D gene is named only where the DNA matches it firmly. Not all rows give a size; the values are once, few, many and, for expanded clones, a class.

V	J	D	size	CDR3	DNA
TRBV6-5	TRBJ2-1	.	.	CASSYSASYNEQFF	TGTGCCAGCAGTTACTCGGCCAGTTACAATGAGCAGTTCTTC
TRBV19	TRBJ1-2	TRBD1	.	CASSMGQGNYGYTF	TGTGCCAGTAGTATGGGACAGGGTAACTATGGCTACACCTTC
TRBV6-1	TRBJ1-1	.	few	CARPRGARDTEAFF	TGTGCCAGGCCTAGGGGGGCGCGGGACACTGAAGCTTTCTTT
TRBV2	TRBJ2-5	.	.	CASSRALQETQYF	TGTGCCAGCAGTCGGGCCCTTCAAGAGACCCAGTACTTC
TRBV27	TRBJ1-1	TRBD1	.	CASSFFGTGGMNTEAFF	TGTGCCAGCAGTTTTTTCGGGACAGGGGGCATGAACACTGAAGCTTTCTTT
TRBV6-5	TRBJ1-2	.	.	CASSYSAVFGYTF	TGTGCCAGCAGTTACTCGGCGGTTTTTGGCTACACCTTC
TRBV5-1	TRBJ1-2	.	.	CASSLGDRVYGYTF	TGCGCCAGCAGCTTGGGTGACAGAGTCTATGGCTACACCTTC
TRBV4-1	TRBJ1-4	.	once	CASSQEDSFRATNEKLFF	TGCGCCAGCAGCCAAGAGGACAGCTTCAGAGCAACTAATGAAAAACTGTTTTTT
TRBV5-1	TRBJ1-2	.	.	CASSAGTPSNYGYTF	TGCGCCAGCAGCGCCGGGACACCTTCTAACTATGGCTACACCTTC
TRBV14	TRBJ2-1	.	many	CASSPLSRHYNEQFF	TGTGCCAGCAGCCCGCTTTCGAGGCACTACAATGAGCAGTTCTTC
TRBV4-2	TRBJ2-1	TRBD2	.	CASSQPKTSGISNEQFF	TGTGCCAGCAGCCAACCCAAGACTAGCGGGATCAGCAATGAGCAGTTCTTC
TRBV7-9	TRBJ2-7	TRBD1	.	CASSTQGNYEQYF	TGTGCCAGCAGCACACAGGGGAACTACGAGCAGTACTTC
TRBV4-1	TRBJ2-2	TRBD2	many	CASSQVLAGGGLIGELFF	TGCGCCAGCAGCCAAGTCCTAGCGGGAGGTGGCCTTATAGGGGAGCTGTTTTTT
TRBV5-1	TRBJ2-1	TRBD2	.	CASSLTSAEQFF	TGCGCCAGCAGCTTGACTAGCGCGGAGCAGTTCTTC
TRBV7-2	TRBJ2-3	.	.	CASSSGHPTDTQYF	TGTGCCAGCAGCTCTGGACATCCCACAGATACGCAGTATTTT
TRBV20-1	TRBJ1-2	.	.	CSAAEGGYTF	TGCAGTGCTGCGGAAGGCGGCTACACCTTC
TRBV6-6	TRBJ2-1	TRBD2	.	CASSRWTSGGLNEQFF	TGTGCCAGCAGTCGCTGGACTAGCGGGGGACTCAATGAGCAGTTCTTC
TRBV6-6	TRBJ1-1	TRBD1	few	CASSTGVRTTEAFF	TGTGCCAGCAGCACAGGGGTGAGGACCACTGAAGCTTTCTTT
TRBV7-8	TRBJ1-3	.	.	CASSPGGGTLPGNTIYF	TGTGCCAGCAGCCCCGGGGGAGGCACGTTGCCTGGAAACACCATATATTTT
TRBV5-1	TRBJ1-5	TRBD1	many	CASSSTPGQAIQPQHF	TGCGCCAGCAGCTCGACTCCGGGACAGGCGATTCAGCCCCAGCATTTT
TRBV5-6	TRBJ2-7	.	.	CASSQVAGEFYEQYF	TGTGCCAGCAGCCAAGTGGCAGGGGAATTCTACGAGCAGTACTTC
TRBV9	TRBJ2-7	.	.	CAISNVRDGGYEQYF	TGTGCCATCTCAAACGTTCGGGACGGGGGCTACGAGCAGTACTTC
TRBV14	TRBJ2-7	.	.	CASSHNIAEQYF	TGTGCCAGCAGCCATAACATCGCGGAGCAGTACTTC
TRBV5-5	TRBJ2-3	TRBD2	.	CASSFSGGRTDTQYF	TGTGCCAGCAGCTTCAGCGGGGGGAGGACAGATACGCAGTATTTT
TRBV28	TRBJ2-7	TRBD2	.	CASKAFRTSAYEQYF	TGTGCCAGCAAAGCATTCCGGACTAGCGCCTACGAGCAGTACTTC
TRBV28	TRBJ2-2	.	.	CASSRIFANTGELFF	TGTGCCAGCAGCCGGATCTTCGCGAACACCGGGGAGCTGTTTTTT
TRBV10-2	TRBJ2-7	TRBD2	.	CASSGLAGYEQYF	TGCGCCAGCAGTGGACTAGCGGGTTACGAGCAGTACTTC
TRBV5-1	TRBJ2-1	.	.	CASSLMATLGGGEQFF	TGCGCCAGCAGCTTGATGGCCACTTTAGGAGGGGGTGAGCAGTTCTTC
TRBV28	TRBJ2-7	TRBD2	.	CASSFRGRIPYEQYF	TGTGCCAGCAGTTTTCGCGGGAGGATCCCCTACGAGCAGTACTTC
TRBV5-1	TRBJ2-1	TRBD2	.	CASSLAGGRAGDEQFF	TGCGCCAGCAGCTTGGCCGGCGGGAGGGCCGGTGATGAGCAGTTCTTC
TRBV7-6	TRBJ2-4	.	.	CASSLVPQDLAKNIQYF	TGTGCCAGCAGCTTAGTTCCGCAGGATCTAGCCAAAAACATTCAGTACTTC
TRBV2	TRBJ2-7	TRBD1	.	CASSKTPDRAYEQYF	TGTGCCAGCAGTAAGACCCCGGACAGGGCCTACGAGCAGTACTTC
TRBV7-9	TRBJ1-3	.	.	CASRVPGPSSGNTIYF	TGTGCCAGCAGAGTCCCGGGACCGAGCTCTGGAAACACCATATATTTT
TRBV30	TRBJ2-7	.	.	CAWSVGSPTYEQYF	TGTGCCTGGAGTGTCGGCAGTCCGACCTACGAGCAGTACTTC